The 2 T cell receptor beta chains below were found in one sample sequenced in a study of vaccination and CD4 T cells after COVID-19. The Oncomine TCR Beta short-read assay sequenced DNA from cultured CD4+ T cells. TCRdb independently ran MiXCR on the PCR reads; one entry per CDR3 protein. The sample lists 20,000 or so distinct CDR3 sequences; more than 55% were seen once. Their cognate antigens are unknown. Documented treatment: roughly ten-day PBMC culture with coronavirus spike peptide pools or control peptides (ViraFEST assay). Sample: CD4+ T cells from blood, cultured in vitro. Receptors originate from a human donor who had recovered from COVID-19.

J is TRBJ2-5 and V is TRBV7-2; D call uncertain. V was trimmed by 1 base and J by 3 bases, leaving 15 bases between them. The CDR3 has 16 amino acids. Germline CDR1 and CDR2: SGHTA and FQGNSA. CDR3 DNA: TGTGCCAGCAGCTTAGGGGCGGCAAACGGAAAAGAGACCCAGTACTTC. Protein product: CASSLGAANGKETQYF.

This chain uses TRBV23-1 with TRBJ1-5; D may be TRBD1 (5 bases). TRBV23-1 is an ORF, and what it does is uncertain. V gave up 3 bases and J gave up 1 base, with 19 bases separating them. The CDR3 extends over 18 amino acids. The CDR3 DNA is TGCGCCAGCAGTCATCCCCAGGGACGAGGAATAAGCAATCAGCCCCAGCATTTT. It is translated as CASSHPQGRGISNQPQHF.